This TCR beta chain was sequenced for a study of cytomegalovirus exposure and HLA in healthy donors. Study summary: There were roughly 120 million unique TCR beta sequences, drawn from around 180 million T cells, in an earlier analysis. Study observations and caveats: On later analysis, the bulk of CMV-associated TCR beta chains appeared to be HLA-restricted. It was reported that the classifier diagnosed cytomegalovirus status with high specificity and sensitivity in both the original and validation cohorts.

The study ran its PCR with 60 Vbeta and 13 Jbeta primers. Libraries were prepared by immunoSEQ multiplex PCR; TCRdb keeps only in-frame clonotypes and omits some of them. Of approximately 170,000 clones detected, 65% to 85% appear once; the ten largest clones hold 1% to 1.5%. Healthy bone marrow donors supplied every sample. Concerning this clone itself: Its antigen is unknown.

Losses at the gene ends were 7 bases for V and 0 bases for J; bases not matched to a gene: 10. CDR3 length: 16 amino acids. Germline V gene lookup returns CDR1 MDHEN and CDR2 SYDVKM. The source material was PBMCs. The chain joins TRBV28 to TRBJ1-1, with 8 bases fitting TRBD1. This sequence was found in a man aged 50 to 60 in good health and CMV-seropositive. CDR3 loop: CASTRPPGGMNTEAFF. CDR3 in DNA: TGTGCCAGCACCAGACCCCCAGGGGGCATGAACACTGAAGCTTTCTTT.